This entry lists 11 T cell receptor beta chains sequenced from one sample in a study of blood T cells in healthy people across ages. The second PCR ran about 6 to 12 cycles with a sample-barcoded 5' primer and J-beta primers. One entry per CDR3 protein results from TCRdb running MiXCR on the 5' RACE reads. The sample lists about 1 million distinct CDR3 sequences; 35% to 50% were seen once. The specimen sequenced was blood. Source of these receptors: a woman in her fifties or sixties in good health.

This clonotype was picked up a small number of times. V gene TRBV14 combines with J gene TRBJ2-1, with 7 bases identical to TRBD2. The CDR3 loop spans 12 amino acids. The V segment lost 7 bases and the J segment 7 bases; nucleotides outside the gene matches: 4. Germline CDR1 is SGHDN and CDR2 is FVKESK. This CDR3 is CASTPGGNEQFF. The CDR3 DNA reads as TGTGCCAGCACCCCGGGGGGTAATGAGCAGTTCTTC.

The chain couples TRBV28 to TRBJ1-5, with D uncertain. Germline V gene sequence: CDR1 MDHEN, CDR2 SYDVKM. This CDR3 region has 13 residues. V was shortened by 4 bases and J by 6 bases, with 10 bases between the two germline ends. The CDR3 nucleotides are TGTGCCAGCAGTTCCACCGGGATTCAGCCCCAGCATTTT. Protein sequence: CASSSTGIQPQHF.

Only a few counts were recorded for this clonotype. The rearrangement links TRBV29-1 to TRBJ2-7; D may be TRBD1 (6 bases). Germline V gene sequence: CDR1 SQVTM, CDR2 ANQGSEA. The CDR3 runs to 12 residues. Trimming took off 4 bases at V and 6 bases at J, with 13 bases between the two ends. The CDR3 here is CSVGSIGGEQYF. CDR3 nucleotide sequence: TGCAGCGTTGGGTCTATAGGGGGCGAGCAGTACTTC.

Comments on this clonotype: Mismatch with germline at one junction end may stem from a read error. The V call is TRBV20-1, the J call TRBJ2-1; the match to TRBD1 covers 7 bases. Germline loops: CDR1 DFQATT, CDR2 SNEGSKA (reference sequence). The CDR3 runs 16 residues. This chain's CDR3 is CSARDSQGVSYNGQFF. CDR3 DNA sequence: TGCAGTGCTAGAGATTCCCAGGGGGTATCCTACAATGGGCAGTTCTTC.

The chain has TRBV10-2 and TRBJ2-1; 7 bases align to TRBD1. Matching the DNA end better, TRBJ2-7 makes the J call doubtful. CDR1 is WSHSY, CDR2 SAAADI, per germline. This CDR3 contains 14 residues. CDR3 nucleotides: TGCGCCAGCAGCTCCCGGGACAGAAACAATGAGCAGTACTTC. Translation gives CASSSRDRNNEQYF.

The chain links TRBV2 to TRBJ1-4, with D hard to call. V was pared by 8 bases and J by 0 bases, with 7 bases between. This CDR3 has 13 amino acids. CDR1 is SNHLY and CDR2 is FYNNEI in the germline V gene. The DNA of the CDR3 is TGTGCCAGCGAGGATACAACTAATGAAAAACTGTTTTTT. Encoded protein: CASEDTTNEKLFF.

The sample holds a few counts of this clonotype. The chain couples TRBV7-9 to TRBJ1-1; weak D call: TRBD1 (6 bases). The CDR3 extends over 13 amino acids. Germline assignment: CDR1 SEHNR and CDR2 FQNEAQ (reference sequence). Between the trimmed V and J ends, which lost 5 bases and 6 bases, there was a span of 13 bases. This CDR3 is CASSQRTESEAFF. Written as DNA, the CDR3 is TGTGCCAGCAGCCAGAGGACAGAATCTGAAGCTTTCTTT.

This rearrangement joins TRBV24-1 to TRBJ2-3, with TRBD1 identical over 8 bases. The CDR3 length is 15 residues. Germline V gene lookup returns CDR1 KGHDR and CDR2 SFDVKD. Trimming cost V 5 bases and J 2 bases; bases outside gene matches: 5. The CDR3 DNA follows: TGTGCCACCAGTGGACAGGGGCCCGACACAGATACGCAGTATTTT. It yields the protein CATSGQGPDTDTQYF.

The V and J genes are TRBV5-1 and TRBJ2-7; no definite D call. The germline V gene has CDR1 SGHRS and CDR2 YFSETQ. The CDR3 has 12 amino acids. V was trimmed by 5 bases and J by 2 bases, leaving 8 bases between them. DNA of the CDR3: TGCGCCAGCAGAGACGGAACCTACGAGCAGTACTTC. Protein sequence: CASRDGTYEQYF. The variable domain in full, completed from reference TRBV5-1 and TRBJ2-7, reads KAGVTQTPRYLIKTRGQQVTLSCSPISGHRSVSWYQQTPGQGLQFLFEYFSETQRNKGNFPGRFSGRQFSNSRSEMNVSTLELGDSALYLCASRDGTYEQYFGPGTRLTVT.

The V gene is TRBV5-1, the J gene TRBJ2-5; unclear D gene. V shed 0 bases and J shed 0 bases, with 12 bases lying between them. This CDR3 contains 16 residues. Germline V gene lookup returns CDR1 SGHRS and CDR2 YFSETQ. The CDR3 DNA sequence: TGCGCCAGCAGCTTGGCCCGGGCCGCCTACCAAGAGACCCAGTACTTC. Amino acids: CASSLARAAYQETQYF. Combining the CDR3 with reference TRBV5-1 and TRBJ2-5 gives the whole variable domain KAGVTQTPRYLIKTRGQQVTLSCSPISGHRSVSWYQQTPGQGLQFLFEYFSETQRNKGNFPGRFSGRQFSNSRSEMNVSTLELGDSALYLCASSLARAAYQETQYFGPGTRLLVL.

V usage is TRBV27 and J usage is TRBJ2-7, with D hard to call. The germline gives CDR1 MNHEY, CDR2 SMNVEV (reference sequence). The germline V and J ends were trimmed by 5 bases and 3 bases, with 14 bases remaining between them. The CDR3 is 14 residues long. The CDR3 nucleotides are TGTGCCAGCAGTCCGGCCCAGCATTTCTACGAGCAGTACTTC. Amino acid sequence: CASSPAQHFYEQYF.